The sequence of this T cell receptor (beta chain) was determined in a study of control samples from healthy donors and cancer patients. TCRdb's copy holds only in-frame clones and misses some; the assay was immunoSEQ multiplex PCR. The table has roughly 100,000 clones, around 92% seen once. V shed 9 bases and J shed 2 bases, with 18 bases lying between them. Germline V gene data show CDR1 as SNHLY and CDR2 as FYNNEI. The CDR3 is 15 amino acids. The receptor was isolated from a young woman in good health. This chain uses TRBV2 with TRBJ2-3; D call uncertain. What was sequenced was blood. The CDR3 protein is CASIFNGRSTDTQYF. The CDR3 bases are TGTGCCAGTATATTCAATGGACGGTCCACAGATACGCAGTATTTT.